This T cell receptor (beta chain) derives from a study of blood T cell repertoires in COVID-19 (dated by TCRdb to the early 2020s). About the full investigation: Samples covering the acute and convalescent phases of COVID-19 were provided by collaborators in the United States, Italy and Spain. The prospective study material was composed of cDNA or gDNA derived from T cells, B-cell-depleted T cells, or PBMCs. Deeply sampled blood TCRbeta repertoires from subjects exposed to, actively infected with, or recovered from COVID-19 were included in the dataset. A freely available public database, intended as a resource for researchers studying the immune response to SARS-CoV-2, is where the repertoires were released. Samples came from the ongoing ImmuneRACE study (first 160 participants) plus 1,254 subjects from 6 global collaborators. Nearly every sample came with metadata listing a de-identified subject ID, COVID-19 status, age in years and sex. Where available, HLA class I and class II types were taken from metadata supplied by the sample provider and were not determined by assay-based typing. What the work shows at the level of the full study, not this receptor alone: The quantity of clinical and demographic metadata differed by source and by participant and was supplied without curation.

This clone has only a few counts. It lacks a known antigen. No base-level quality is on record; no much larger clone is a single base apart. TCRbeta CDR3 regions were amplified from genomic DNA by means of the immunoSEQ Assay, a bias-controlled multiplex PCR. Per the authors' processing: Nucleated cell counts per sample were estimated from amplification of reference gene primers within the assay. To quantify the absolute abundance of each unique TCRbeta CDR3 rearrangement, sequence reads were collapsed and filtered. For each sample, productive Simpson clonality was calculated by taking the square root of Simpson's diversity index across productive rearrangements. This immuneACCESS table, as held by TCRdb, lists in-frame sequences with V and J called but not all clones. Of the missing ones, under half trace to an unresolved V gene in checked studies; the others have no known cause. V, J and clone size were drawn from that table, and D and trimming were deduced from the DNA. The sample table lists around 160,000 clones, around 80% of them with a count of one. Under 7% of the sample is held by the ten biggest clonotypes.

Participants in the prospective study were aged about 18 to 95 years, lived in over 20 United States geographic areas, and enrolled through a virtual design. Cohort assignment in the prospective study relied on participant-reported clinical history from a screening survey and a study questionnaire. Recovered participants in ImmuneRACE Cohort 3 were defined by two consecutive negative NP/OP PCR tests, clearance by a healthcare professional, or resolution of symptoms. In the prospective study, mobile phlebotomists collected whole blood, serum and a nasopharyngeal or oropharyngeal swab from each participant. Additional blood draws and questionnaires over an approximately 2-month period could optionally be provided by prospective study participants. Before DNA extraction, prospective study blood samples were shipped either frozen or at room temperature. This TCR derives from a man in his forties who had recovered from COVID-19. Sample: PBMCs or T cells enriched from blood (not recorded which).

DNA sequence: TGTGCCAGCAGCTCCTCCGGGGGGCAACAGCCCCAGCATTTT. Translated, it reads CASSSSGGQQPQHF. The chain employs TRBV11-2 and TRBJ1-5; the D gene is perhaps TRBD1, from 6 matching bases. There are 14 amino acids in the CDR3, from cysteine to phenylalanine inclusive. The retained sequence is limited to the CDR3, 42 bases, with the frame set at the first base. V and J are truncated by 4 bases and 7 bases respectively, leaving an intervening sequence of 14 bases. CDR1 and CDR2, per the germline V gene, are SGHAT and FQNNGV.